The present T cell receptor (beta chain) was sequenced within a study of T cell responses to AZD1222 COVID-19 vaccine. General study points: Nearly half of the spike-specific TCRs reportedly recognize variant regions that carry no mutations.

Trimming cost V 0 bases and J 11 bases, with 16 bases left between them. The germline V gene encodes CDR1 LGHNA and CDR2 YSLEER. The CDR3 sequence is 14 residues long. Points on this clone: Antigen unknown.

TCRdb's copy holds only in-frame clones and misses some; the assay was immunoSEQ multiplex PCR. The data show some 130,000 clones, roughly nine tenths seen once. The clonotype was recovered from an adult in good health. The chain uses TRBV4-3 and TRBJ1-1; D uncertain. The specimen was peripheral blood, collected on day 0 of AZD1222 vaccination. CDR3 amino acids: CASSQDGWGAVAFF. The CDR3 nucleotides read TGCGCCAGCAGCCAAGATGGGTGGGGAGCCGTGGCTTTCTTT.